This TCR beta chain was captured in a study of shared clonotypes between healthy human individuals. Looking at the study overall: Three plates were used per donor for CD4 naive, three for CD4 memory, two for CD8 naive and one for CD8 memory.

Sequencing used immunoSEQ multiplex PCR; TCRdb keeps in-frame clones, though not all of them. Among 1.4 million or so clones, about 98.5% were seen once, and the ten largest hold approximately 0.4%. In its sample, this clone was seen once. This TCR derives from a man under 40 in good health. Specimen: naive CD4+ T cells sorted from blood. Subset of the sample: CD45RA+ positively selected.

CDR3 sequence reads: CAWSVRSGREQYF. For the CDR3, the DNA is TGTGCCTGGAGTGTACGAAGCGGGAGAGAGCAGTACTTC. The chain employs TRBV30 and TRBJ2-7, with 8 bases identical to TRBD2. With 0 bases clipped from V and 7 bases from J, the junction kept 5 bases outside the gene matches. The CDR3 totals 13 residues. Germline assignment: CDR1 GTSNPN and CDR2 SVGIG (reference sequence).